Below are 21 T cell receptor beta chains sequenced from a single sample in a study of Ad26.COV2.S vaccination and SARS-CoV-2 variants. TCRdb keeps only in-frame clones here, not all; method: immunoSEQ multiplex PCR. The data hold some 320,000 clones, with around four fifths observed a single time. Noted treatment: around 19 received Ad26.COV2.S at low or high dose, single or two shots; five or six received placebo; per-sample allocation not given. Samples were taken on day 63 after the first vaccine or placebo injection. Sequences were derived from peripheral blood, sampled in a trial of Ad26.COV2.S vaccine versus placebo. The receptor set was obtained from a person between 18 and 60 years old who received the Ad26.COV2.S COVID-19 vaccine or a placebo.

The chain recombines TRBV19 with TRBJ1-1; 10 bases line up with TRBD1. The J segment lost 3 bases and the V segment lost 8 bases, leaving 3 bases of the junction unmatched. Germline CDR1 reads LNHDA; CDR2 reads SQIVND (reference sequence). The CDR3 runs to 13 residues. This chain's CDR3 is CASAGTGDTEAFF. The CDR3 region has the DNA TGTGCCAGTGCCGGGACAGGGGACACTGAAGCTTTCTTT.

CDR3 residues: CASSSRTGANYNEQFF. CDR3 coding DNA: TGTGCCAGCAGCTCTAGGACGGGGGCGAATTACAATGAGCAGTTCTTC. The chain employs TRBV28 and TRBJ2-1; D possibly matches TRBD1 or TRBD2 (6 bases each). V lost 6 bases and J 4 bases, leaving 19 bases between the germline ends. Germline CDR1 and CDR2: MDHEN and SYDVKM. This CDR3 comprises 16 residues.

The chain employs TRBV3-1 (or the pseudogene TRBV3-2) and TRBJ1-4; D is uncertain. Between the trimmed V and J ends, which lost 3 bases and 0 bases, there was a span of 8 bases. Germline CDR1 reads LGHDT; CDR2 reads YNNKEL (reference sequence). The CDR3 runs to 15 residues. The CDR3 sequence is CASSHRISTNEKLFF. CDR3 DNA: TGTGCCAGCAGCCACAGGATATCAACTAATGAAAAACTGTTTTTT.

The chain employs TRBV5-6 and TRBJ2-7, with 8 bases fitting TRBD2. The germline V gene has CDR1 SGHDT and CDR2 YYEEEE. There are 13 residues in the CDR3. V lost 4 bases, J lost 4 bases, and 4 bases stayed unmatched. CDR3 coding DNA: TGTGCCAGCAGCCCCGGGGGGGAGTACGAGCAGTACTTC. As protein: CASSPGGEYEQYF.

This clone was recorded only once. This sequence joins TRBV7-3 and TRBJ1-1; the D is unclear. The CDR3 has 13 residues. V dropped 4 bases and J dropped 1 base, with 7 bases sitting between them. Germline V gene data show CDR1 as SGHTA and CDR2 as FQGTGA. The CDR3 bases are TGTGCCAGCAGCTCACAGCAGAACACTGAAGCTTTCTTT. It codes for CASSSQQNTEAFF.

The rearrangement links TRBV7-9 to TRBJ2-7; D gene ambiguous. The CDR3 runs to 14 residues. V dropped 0 bases and J dropped 5 bases, with 11 bases sitting between them. From germline, CDR1 is SEHNR and CDR2 FQNEAQ (reference sequence). In DNA form, the CDR3 reads TGTGCCAGCAGCTTAGCTTTGGGTGGCCACGAGCAGTACTTC. This gives the protein CASSLALGGHEQYF.

V gene TRBV15 combines with J gene TRBJ2-1; D gene uncertain. The CDR3 spans 13 residues. CDR1 is LNHNV and CDR2 is YYDKDF in the germline V gene (reference sequence). The V end lost 4 bases, the J end lost 5 bases, and 9 bases lay between the germline ends. The CDR3 spells CATSIGPNNEQFF. The CDR3 coding sequence is TGTGCCACCAGCATAGGACCAAACAATGAGCAGTTCTTC.

The gene calls are TRBV29-1 and TRBJ2-6, with 9 nucleotides matching TRBD1. CDR1 SQVTM and CDR2 ANQGSEA come from the germline V gene. V dropped 5 bases and J dropped 0; count of bases not matched to a gene: 5. This CDR3 spans 16 amino acids. In DNA form, the CDR3 reads TGCAGCGTTTGGGGACAGGGAGACTCTGGGGCCAACGTCCTGACTTTC. Translated, it gives CSVWGQGDSGANVLTF.

This chain joins TRBV7-6 and TRBJ1-5; D gene uncertain. The length of the CDR3 is 15 residues. Germline assignment: CDR1 SGHVS and CDR2 FNYEAQ. The ends were cut back, 6 bases at V and 2 bases at J, with 14 bases in the middle. CDR3: CASSISDGRNQPQHF. The CDR3 DNA follows: TGTGCCAGCAGTATTTCGGACGGGCGCAATCAGCCCCAGCATTTT.

The chain recombines TRBV2 with TRBJ2-7; D is uncertain. From germline, CDR1 is SNHLY and CDR2 FYNNEI. Deletions cut 7 bases from V and 0 bases from J, with 13 bases between. The CDR3 has 14 residues. Here the CDR3 DNA reads TGTGCCAGCATAGGAGTTGACGACTCCTACGAGCAGTACTTC. It specifies CASIGVDDSYEQYF.

This chain joins TRBV5-1 and TRBJ1-1, with 7 bases that match TRBD1. The germline gives CDR1 SGHRS, CDR2 YFSETQ. CDR3 length equals 14 residues. Trimming removed 4 bases from V and 1 base from J; junction bases left unmatched: 4. CDR3 DNA sequence: TGCGCCAGCAGCCGGGGACAGTCGAACACTGAAGCTTTCTTT. The encoded protein is CASSRGQSNTEAFF. The whole variable domain, remainder taken from reference TRBV5-1 and TRBJ1-1, is KAGVTQTPRYLIKTRGQQVTLSCSPISGHRSVSWYQQTPGQGLQFLFEYFSETQRNKGNFPGRFSGRQFSNSRSEMNVSTLELGDSALYLCASSRGQSNTEAFFGQGTRLTVV.

On this clone: Additional DNA sequences in this sample encode the identical CDR3. The V gene is TRBV18, the J gene TRBJ1-2; tentatively, D is TRBD1 (6 bases). Per the germline V gene, CDR1 is KGHSH and CDR2 is LQKENI. The CDR3 length is 13 residues. The V and J ends lost 3 bases and 4 bases respectively, with 9 bases between them. The CDR3 coding sequence is TGTGCCAGCTCACCCCAGGACAGCTATGGCTACACCTTC. Amino acid sequence: CASSPQDSYGYTF.

The chain has TRBV5-5 and TRBJ2-7, with 8 bases lining up with TRBD1. The germline V gene encodes CDR1 SGHKS and CDR2 YYEKEE (reference sequence). J was trimmed by 4 bases and V by 3 bases; bases with no gene match: 0. This CDR3 spans 12 amino acids. The CDR3 reads CASSWDRYEQYF. CDR3 coding DNA: TGTGCCAGCAGCTGGGACAGGTACGAGCAGTACTTC.

The V call is TRBV28, the J call TRBJ2-7; unclear D gene. The germline V gene encodes CDR1 MDHEN and CDR2 SYDVKM. The CDR3 totals 14 residues. V gave up 3 bases and J gave up 7 bases, with 16 bases separating them. The CDR3 coding sequence is TGTGCCAGCAGTTTGTGGGGTTCGATCGGAGAGCAGTACTTC. Translation: CASSLWGSIGEQYF.

In its sample, this clone was seen a few times. The junction differs from germline at one of its ends, possibly a read error. The V gene is TRBV6-1, the J gene TRBJ1-5; 7 bases line up with TRBD1. CDR3 length: 15 amino acids. Germline CDR1 reads MNHNS; CDR2 reads SASEGT. CDR3 bases: TGTGCCAGCAATGAAGGCGGGACAGTGAATCAGCCCCAGCATTTT. This gives the protein CASNEGGTVNQPQHF.

The table lists this clone with a count of one. This chain connects TRBV29-1 to TRBJ2-1; 7 nucleotides agree with TRBD2. The CDR3 is made up of 14 amino acids. CDR1 and CDR2 from the germline V gene are SQVTM and ANQGSEA. V shed 5 bases, J shed 0 bases, and the junction held 4 bases outside the gene matches. CDR3 residues: CSVTRDYSYNEQFF. The CDR3 nucleotides read TGCAGCGTTACTCGGGACTACTCCTACAATGAGCAGTTCTTC.

The chain carries TRBV19 and TRBJ1-2; 10 positions match TRBD1. The CDR3 runs to 14 residues. Germline CDR1 and CDR2: LNHDA and SQIVND (reference sequence). With 4 bases clipped from V and 2 bases from J, the junction kept 1 base outside the gene matches. CDR3 in amino acids: CASSRTGGNYGYTF. CDR3 DNA sequence: TGTGCCAGTAGTAGGACAGGGGGAAACTATGGCTACACCTTC. Looking up the rest from reference TRBV19 and TRBJ1-2 gives the full variable domain: DGGITQSPKYLFRKEGQNVTLSCEQNLNHDAMYWYRQDPGQGLRLIYYSQIVNDFQKGDIAEGYSVSREKKESFPLTVTSAQKNPTAFYLCASSRTGGNYGYTFGSGTRLTVV.

The chain recombines TRBV11-2 with TRBJ2-6, with no clear D. Trimming took off 0 bases at V and 2 bases at J, with 11 bases between the two ends. Per germline, CDR1 SGHAT and CDR2 FQNNGV. This CDR3 spans 17 amino acids. Here the CDR3 DNA reads TGTGCCAGCAGCTTAGATATGTGGGGTACTGGGGCCAACGTCCTGACTTTC. Its protein is CASSLDMWGTGANVLTF. Full variable domain (outside the CDR3, taken from reference TRBV11-2 and TRBJ2-6): EAGVAQSPRYKIIEKRQSVAFWCNPISGHATLYWYQQILGQGPKLLIQFQNNGVVDDSQLPKDRFSAERLKGVDSTLKIQPAKLEDSAVYLCASSLDMWGTGANVLTFGAGSRLTVL.

The chain combines TRBV7-9 with TRBJ2-2, with 7 bases that match TRBD1. The CDR3 covers 17 residues. Germline V gene data show CDR1 as SEHNR and CDR2 as FQNEAQ (reference sequence). After removal of 5 bases from V and 1 base from J, the junction contained 10 bases not matched to a gene. CDR3 nucleotide sequence: TGTGCCAGCAGCCCACCTGACAGGGCCGAGAACACCGGGGAGCTGTTTTTT. Translation gives CASSPPDRAENTGELFF.

V gene TRBV13 combines with J gene TRBJ1-1; D may be TRBD1 (5 bases). V was cut by 2 bases and J by 3 bases, with 7 bases left in between. Germline-derived CDR1 and CDR2 are PRHDT and FYEKMQ (reference sequence). This CDR3 has 13 residues. The CDR3 bases are TGTGCCAGCAGCTTATTCAGGGACACTGAAGCTTTCTTT. The encoded protein is CASSLFRDTEAFF.

The chain joins TRBV2 to TRBJ1-1, with TRBD1 identical over 7 bases. The length of the CDR3 is 13 residues. Looked up from germline, CDR1 is SNHLY and CDR2 is FYNNEI. Trimming cost V 6 bases and J 7 bases; bases outside gene matches: 8. The CDR3: CASRATGASEAFF. The DNA of the CDR3 is TGTGCCAGCAGAGCAACAGGGGCTAGTGAAGCTTTCTTT.